This T cell receptor beta chain derives from a study of Tregs in tolerant kidney transplant recipients. Points on this clone: Its antigen is unidentified. With the read ending 3 residues before the CDR3 end, the germline J gene is used to fill in that end.

Findings of the study overall: Nucleotide sequences could not be compared across some patients' samples due to primer changes. Donor-specific Treg expansion exceeded global Treg expansion in tolerant patients, suggesting antigen drive.

Related graft donors supplied nonmyeloablative bone marrow transplants, and mixed chimerism was transient. V lost 1 base and J lost 3, with 15 bases in between. Germline V gene data show CDR1 as SGHTA and CDR2 as FQGTGA. The CDR3 contains 16 residues. Repertoires were generated with immunoSEQ multiplex PCR, while TCRdb's copy carries only in-frame clones and drops some. Here the sample table reports 15,000 or so clones. The TCR comes from a human patient who received a combined kidney and bone marrow transplant. Some T cells may have come from the graft donor. The sample in question was CD4+ T cells from blood (PBMCs), obtained 12 months after the transplant. V usage is TRBV7-3 and J usage is TRBJ1-2; tentative D call: TRBD1 (6 bases). The CDR3 reads CASSLNSRGADYGYTF. CDR3 DNA, as far as it was read: TGTGCCAGCAGCTTAAACTCTCGGGGGGCGGACTATGGC.